Following are 8 T cell receptor beta chains from one sample sequenced in a study of T cell changes during pregnancy in multiple sclerosis. Only in-frame clones appear in the TCRdb table, and some are missing; sequencing was by immunoSEQ multiplex PCR. The data contain about 73,000 clones, roughly 92% of them singletons. The material was peripheral blood, obtained in the third trimester of pregnancy. These receptors all come from a female donor in good health, enrolled as a control in a pregnancy study.

The chain recombines TRBV9 with TRBJ2-1; D possibly corresponds to TRBD2 (6 bases). V dropped 3 bases and J dropped 12 bases, with 25 bases sitting between them. The germline V gene encodes CDR1 SGDLS and CDR2 YYNGEE. This CDR3 has 16 residues. CDR3 in amino acids: CASSAPRLAKVVGQFF. The CDR3 coding sequence is TGTGCCAGCAGCGCCCCCCGTCTAGCGAAGGTCGTCGGGCAGTTCTTC.

The chain combines TRBV5-4 with TRBJ2-7; 10 nucleotides align to TRBD2. The germline CDR1 and CDR2 sequences are SGHNT and YYREEE (reference sequence). The length of the CDR3 is 14 residues. J was trimmed by 3 bases and V by 1 base; bases with no gene match: 1. CDR3 region: CASSLPSGGYEQYF. The CDR3 bases are TGTGCCAGCAGCTTGCCTAGCGGGGGCTACGAGCAGTACTTC.

V and J are TRBV7-9 and TRBJ2-1, with 8 bases aligning to TRBD2. With 5 bases clipped from V and 4 bases from J, the junction kept 10 bases outside the gene matches. CDR1 SEHNR and CDR2 FQNEAQ come from the germline V gene (reference sequence). The length of the CDR3 is 16 residues. CDR3 protein: CASSTGDGTRYNEQFF. The DNA for the CDR3 is TGTGCCAGCAGCACCGGAGACGGGACTAGATACAATGAGCAGTTCTTC.

This rearrangement joins TRBV29-1 to TRBJ2-2; 10 positions match TRBD1. CDR1 is SQVTM and CDR2 is ANQGSEA in the germline V gene. The CDR3 is 14 amino acids. V was clipped by 5 bases and J by 3 bases; unmatched bases: 3. The CDR3 loop is CSVTGTGDTGELFF. DNA of the CDR3: TGCAGCGTTACCGGGACAGGGGACACCGGGGAGCTGTTTTTT.

V and J are TRBV9 and TRBJ1-1; 7 nucleotides agree with TRBD1. The V gene end was trimmed by 3 bases and the J gene end by 5 bases; junction bases not matched to a gene: 7. The CDR3 runs to 14 residues. The germline V gene encodes CDR1 SGDLS and CDR2 YYNGEE. CDR3 sequence: CASSDLTGRTEAFF. In DNA, the CDR3 is TGTGCCAGCAGCGACTTGACAGGGCGAACTGAAGCTTTCTTT. Looking up the rest from reference TRBV9 and TRBJ1-1 gives the full variable domain: DSGVTQTPKHLITATGQRVTLRCSPRSGDLSVYWYQQSLDQGLQFLIQYYNGEERAKGNILERFSAQQFPDLHSELNLSSLELGDSALYFCASSDLTGRTEAFFGQGTRLTVV.

The chain combines TRBV6-4 with TRBJ2-3; D possibly corresponds to TRBD1 (8 bases). V lost 4 bases to trimming and J lost 4 bases, with 15 bases between them. Germline V lookup: CDR1 MRHNA, CDR2 SNTAGT. This CDR3 has 15 residues. CDR3 nucleotides: TGTGCCAGCAGTGCCGGACAGGGAGGGGCAGATACGCAGTATTTT. It translates to CASSAGQGGADTQYF.

The V and J genes are TRBV5-1 and TRBJ2-5; TRBD2 matches 10 bases. V dropped 0 bases and J dropped 4; count of bases not matched to a gene: 6. The CDR3 covers 16 residues. Germline-derived CDR1 and CDR2 are SGHRS and YFSETQ. The CDR3 loop is CASSLGLAGVVETQYF. The CDR3 DNA sequence: TGCGCCAGCAGCTTGGGGCTAGCGGGAGTGGTAGAGACCCAGTACTTC. The full variable domain, with the rest looked up from reference TRBV5-1 and TRBJ2-5, is KAGVTQTPRYLIKTRGQQVTLSCSPISGHRSVSWYQQTPGQGLQFLFEYFSETQRNKGNFPGRFSGRQFSNSRSEMNVSTLELGDSALYLCASSLGLAGVVETQYFGPGTRLLVL.

This rearrangement joins TRBV23-1 to TRBJ2-7; possibly TRBD1 for D (5 bases). TRBV23-1 carries the ORF label, with uncertain function. The CDR3 totals 14 residues. Trimming removed 2 bases from V and 0 bases from J, with 8 bases in between. Here the CDR3 DNA reads TGCGCCAGCAGTCAAGCAGGGCCCTCCTACGAGCAGTACTTC. Its protein is CASSQAGPSYEQYF.